This T cell receptor (beta chain) was identified during a study of cytomegalovirus exposure and HLA in healthy donors. Overall study: Ancestry clustering placed roughly four fifths of 300 to 400 genotyped donors in the Caucasian-associated cluster.

Per germline, CDR1 SQVTM and CDR2 ANQGSEA. V dropped 5 bases and J dropped 2 bases, with 10 bases sitting between them. This CDR3 is built from 13 residues. Findings of the study overall: The likely origin of a cluster of highly shared sequence variants was a sequencing artifact.

A note on this clone: Its antigen is as yet unknown.

This PCR relied on a set of 60 Vbeta primers and 13 Jbeta primers. Assay: immunoSEQ multiplex PCR; the TCRdb copy retains only in-frame clones and omits some. The table includes some 150,000 clones, around a tenth detected once. The chain couples TRBV29-1 to TRBJ1-3; no reliable D call. This TCR was recovered from a male donor in good health and CMV-seronegative. Input material: PBMCs. The CDR3 protein is CSVHSTAGNTIYF. The DNA of the CDR3 is TGCAGCGTTCACTCAACAGCTGGAAACACCATATATTTT.